The sequence of this TCR beta chain was determined in a study of Tregs in tolerant kidney transplant recipients (dated by TCRdb to the late 2010s). For the wider study: Transplants used related donors with nonmyeloablative bone marrow transplantation; mixed chimerism was transient in the human trials. The study used TCRbeta sequencing to identify donor-specific regulatory T cells before combined kidney and bone marrow transplantation, then tracked those cells after transplant.

On this clone itself: Its cognate antigen has yet to be identified. Base qualities were left out, and no much larger clone turns up one base away.

For TCRbeta CDR3 sequencing, genomic DNA was extracted from sorted cells using the QIAGEN DNeasy Blood and Tissue Kit. High-throughput TCRbeta CDR3 sequencing, including PCR amplification with bias correction and internal controls, was performed commercially through immunoSEQ. From the authors' description of their analysis: Unique productive TCRbeta sequences were defined by CDR3 nucleotide sequence where primers matched, and otherwise by CDR3 amino acid sequence together with Vbeta and Jbeta genes. To correct sorting error, sequences shared between sorted populations at a frequency ratio of 2:1 or less were removed; the rest were assigned to the higher population. A sequence counted as donor-reactive if, in CFSE-low cells, the sequence had a frequency of at least 0.01% and was expanded at least 5-fold compared with unstimulated cells. Jensen-Shannon divergence, calculated on the top 100 TCRbeta sequences ranked by frequency, was used to quantify repertoire divergence. For samples with multiple sequencing runs, sorting error was corrected separately for each run before the runs were pooled. TCRdb re-hosts the immuneACCESS table, in-frame sequences only. Its copies lack some clones; in the studies checked, an unresolved V gene accounts for under half of them, and the cause for the rest is not known. V and J calls and clone size are as listed in that table; D and trimming were resolved from the DNA. The sample table holds 60,000 to 65,000 clones, of which roughly 98% were seen once. The ten most abundant clones make up around 0.34% of the sample.

The V end gives up 6 bases and the J end 7 bases, leaving 7 bases in the junction not matched to a gene. CDR1 and CDR2, per the germline V gene, are MNHEY and SVGAGI. Inclusive of the bounding cysteine and phenylalanine, the CDR3 is 15 residues long. Only the CDR3 region is kept as DNA, spanning 45 bases read in frame from base 1. Study-level results and caveats: For some patients the PCR primers changed over time, which made it impossible to compare the samples from those patients at the nucleotide level. The study was constrained by small patient numbers, and validation of the findings is required in larger populations and under other immunosuppression protocols. Expanding Tregs with activated donor B cells appeared to identify the most biologically relevant and donor-specific TCRbeta repertoire. Biological reproducibility was not directly addressed, though technical replication error appeared minimal. In tolerant patients, the expansion of donor-specific Tregs was greater than global Treg expansion, suggesting that the expansion was antigen-driven rather than nonspecific.

The label giving this sample's time point can be read as: blood sample drawn before combined kidney and bone marrow transplant. Thawed PBMCs were FACS-sorted into unstimulated Tregs (CD4+CD25+CD127-), CD4+ non-Tregs (CD4+CD25-), CD4 cells and CD8 cells. Before Treg sorting, thawed PBMCs were rested overnight at 37°C with 200 IU/ml IL-2. The patients were several recipients of combined kidney and bone marrow transplants from the ITN036ST trial, and samples were available only for these trial subjects. Healthy control blood was processed by Ficoll density gradient to PBMCs and cryopreserved; patient PBMCs were collected before and after transplant.

This chain joins TRBV6-5 to TRBJ1-4; 11 bases in the middle match TRBD1. Sequencing was performed on Tregs from blood, taken before the transplant. This clonotype originated in a human donor who received a combined kidney and bone marrow transplant. DNA sequence: TGTGCCAGCAGGGAACCCGGGACAGGGGGTGAAAAACTGTTTTTT. Its translation is CASREPGTGGEKLFF.